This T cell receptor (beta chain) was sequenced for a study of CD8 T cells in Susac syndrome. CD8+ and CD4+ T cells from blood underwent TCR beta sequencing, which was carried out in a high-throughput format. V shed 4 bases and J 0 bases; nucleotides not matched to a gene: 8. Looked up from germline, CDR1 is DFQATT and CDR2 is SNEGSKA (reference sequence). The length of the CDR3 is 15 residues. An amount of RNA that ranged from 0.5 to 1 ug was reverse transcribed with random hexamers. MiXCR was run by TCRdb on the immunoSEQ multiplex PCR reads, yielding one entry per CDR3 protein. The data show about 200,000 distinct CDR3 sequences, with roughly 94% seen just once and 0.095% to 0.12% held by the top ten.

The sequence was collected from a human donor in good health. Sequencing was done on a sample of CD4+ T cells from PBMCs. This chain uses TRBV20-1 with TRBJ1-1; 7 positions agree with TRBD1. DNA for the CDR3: TGCAGTGCTAAACCAGGGACAGAGATGAACACTGAAGCTTTCTTT. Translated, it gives CSAKPGTEMNTEAFF.